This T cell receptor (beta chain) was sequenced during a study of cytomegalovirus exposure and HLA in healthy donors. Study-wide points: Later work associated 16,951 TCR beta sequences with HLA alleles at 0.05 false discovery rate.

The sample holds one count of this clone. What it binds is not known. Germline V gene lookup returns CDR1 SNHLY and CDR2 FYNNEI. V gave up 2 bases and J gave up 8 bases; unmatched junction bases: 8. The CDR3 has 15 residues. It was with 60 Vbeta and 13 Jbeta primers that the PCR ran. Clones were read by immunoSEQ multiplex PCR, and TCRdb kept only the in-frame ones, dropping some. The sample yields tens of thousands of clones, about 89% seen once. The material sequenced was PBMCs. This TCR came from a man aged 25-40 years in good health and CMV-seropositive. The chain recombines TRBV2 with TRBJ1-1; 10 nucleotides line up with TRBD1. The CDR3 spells CASSELGTGVGEAFF. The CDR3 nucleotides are TGTGCCAGCAGTGAATTGGGGACAGGGGTCGGCGAAGCTTTCTTT. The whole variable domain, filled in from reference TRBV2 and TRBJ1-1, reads EPEVTQTPSHQVTQMGQEVILRCVPISNHLYFYWYRQILGQKVEFLVSFYNNEISEKSEIFDDQFSVERPDGSNFTLKIRSTKLEDSAMYFCASSELGTGVGEAFFGQGTRLTVV.